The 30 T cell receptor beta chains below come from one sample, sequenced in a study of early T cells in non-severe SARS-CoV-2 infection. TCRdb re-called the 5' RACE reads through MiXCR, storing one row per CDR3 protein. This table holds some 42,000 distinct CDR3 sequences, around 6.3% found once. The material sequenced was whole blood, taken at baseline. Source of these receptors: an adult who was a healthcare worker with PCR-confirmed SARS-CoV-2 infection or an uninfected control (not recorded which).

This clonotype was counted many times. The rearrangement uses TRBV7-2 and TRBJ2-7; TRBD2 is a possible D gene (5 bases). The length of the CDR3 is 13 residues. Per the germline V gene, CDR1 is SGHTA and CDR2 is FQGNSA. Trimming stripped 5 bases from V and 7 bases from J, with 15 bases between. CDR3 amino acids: CASSQDGVGEQYF. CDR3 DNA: TGTGCCAGCAGCCAGGACGGGGTGGGAGAGCAGTACTTC.

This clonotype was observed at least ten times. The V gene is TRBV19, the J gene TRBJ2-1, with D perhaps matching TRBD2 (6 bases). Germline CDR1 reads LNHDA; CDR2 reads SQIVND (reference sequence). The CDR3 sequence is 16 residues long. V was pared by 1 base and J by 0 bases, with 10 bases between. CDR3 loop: CASSIVGTGSYNEQFF. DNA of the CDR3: TGTGCCAGTAGTATAGTGGGGACTGGCTCCTACAATGAGCAGTTCTTC.

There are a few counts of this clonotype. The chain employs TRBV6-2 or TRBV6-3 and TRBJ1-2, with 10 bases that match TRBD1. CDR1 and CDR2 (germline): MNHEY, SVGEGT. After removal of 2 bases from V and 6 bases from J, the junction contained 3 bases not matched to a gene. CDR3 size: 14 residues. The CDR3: CASSYLGQGDGYTF. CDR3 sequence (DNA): TGTGCCAGCAGTTACCTTGGACAGGGGGATGGCTACACCTTC.

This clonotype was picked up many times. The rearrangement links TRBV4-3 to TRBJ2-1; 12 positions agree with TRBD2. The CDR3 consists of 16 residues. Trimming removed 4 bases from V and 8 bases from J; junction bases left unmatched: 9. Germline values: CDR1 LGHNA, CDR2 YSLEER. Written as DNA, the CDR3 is TGCGCCAGCAGCCGCCTACTAGCGGGGGGTGGTTATGAGCAGTTCTTC. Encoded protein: CASSRLLAGGGYEQFF.

The CDR3: CASSQTGSPYEQYF. The CDR3 DNA reads as TGTGCCAGCAGCCAGACAGGGAGCCCCTACGAGCAGTACTTC. V is TRBV12-3 or TRBV12-4 and J is TRBJ2-7; TRBD1 matches 7 bases. V lost 6 bases and J lost 2; bases outside the gene matches: 7. This CDR3 region has 14 residues.

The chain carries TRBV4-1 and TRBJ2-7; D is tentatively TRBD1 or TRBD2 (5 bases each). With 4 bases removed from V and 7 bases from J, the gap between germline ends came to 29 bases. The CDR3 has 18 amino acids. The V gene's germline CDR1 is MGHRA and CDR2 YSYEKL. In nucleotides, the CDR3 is TGCGCCAGCAGCCTTGGGGGAGAGGGGTCGTCGTCACCCGGGGAGCAGTACTTC. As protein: CASSLGGEGSSSPGEQYF.

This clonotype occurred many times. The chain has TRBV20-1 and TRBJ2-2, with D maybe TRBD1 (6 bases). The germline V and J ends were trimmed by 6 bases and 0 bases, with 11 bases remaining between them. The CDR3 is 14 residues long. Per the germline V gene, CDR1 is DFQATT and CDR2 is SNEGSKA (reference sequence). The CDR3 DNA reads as TGCAGTGCCGCCGGGACACCGAACACCGGGGAGCTGTTTTTT. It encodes CSAAGTPNTGELFF.

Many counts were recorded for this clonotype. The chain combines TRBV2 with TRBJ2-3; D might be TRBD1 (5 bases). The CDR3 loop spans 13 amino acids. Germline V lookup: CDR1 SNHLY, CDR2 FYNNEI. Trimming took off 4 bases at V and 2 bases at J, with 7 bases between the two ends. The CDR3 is CASSGQYTDTQYF. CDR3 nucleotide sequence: TGTGCCAGCAGTGGACAGTACACAGATACGCAGTATTTT.

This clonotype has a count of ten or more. The CDR3 spells CASSLFWDSREKLFF. The CDR3 DNA reads TGTGCCAGCAGCTTATTCTGGGACAGCAGAGAAAAACTGTTTTTT. This chain connects TRBV7-8 to TRBJ1-4; 7 positions agree with TRBD1. CDR1 is SGHVS and CDR2 is FQNEAQ in the germline V gene. CDR3 length: 15 residues. V lost 2 bases, J lost 8 bases, and 8 bases stayed unmatched. Together with reference TRBV7-8 and TRBJ1-4, the CDR3 gives the full variable domain: GAGVSQSPRYKVAKRGQDVALRCDPISGHVSLFWYQQALGQGPEFLTYFQNEAQLDKSGLPSDRFFAERPEGSVSTLKIQRTQQEDSAVYLCASSLFWDSREKLFFGSGTQLSVL.

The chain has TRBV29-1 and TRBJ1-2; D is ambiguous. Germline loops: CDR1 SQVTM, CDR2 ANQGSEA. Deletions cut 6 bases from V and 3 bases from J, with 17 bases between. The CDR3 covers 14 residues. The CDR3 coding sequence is TGCAGCGTCGGTCCCGACGCAAACCACTATGGCTACACCTTC. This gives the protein CSVGPDANHYGYTF.

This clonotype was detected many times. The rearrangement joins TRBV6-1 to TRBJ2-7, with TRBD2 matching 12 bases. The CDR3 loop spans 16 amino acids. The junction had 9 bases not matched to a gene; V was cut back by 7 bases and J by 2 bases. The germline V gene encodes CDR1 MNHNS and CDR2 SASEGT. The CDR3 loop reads CASIPRLAGGTYEQYF. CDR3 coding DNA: TGTGCCAGCATCCCCCGGCTAGCGGGGGGGACCTACGAGCAGTACTTC.

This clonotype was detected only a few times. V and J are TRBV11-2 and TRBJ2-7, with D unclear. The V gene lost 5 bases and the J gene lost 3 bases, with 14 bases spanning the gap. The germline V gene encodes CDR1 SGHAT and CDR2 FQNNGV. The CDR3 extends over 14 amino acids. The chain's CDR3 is CASSIGQQYYEQYF. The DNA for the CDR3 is TGTGCCAGCAGCATAGGCCAACAGTACTACGAGCAGTACTTC.

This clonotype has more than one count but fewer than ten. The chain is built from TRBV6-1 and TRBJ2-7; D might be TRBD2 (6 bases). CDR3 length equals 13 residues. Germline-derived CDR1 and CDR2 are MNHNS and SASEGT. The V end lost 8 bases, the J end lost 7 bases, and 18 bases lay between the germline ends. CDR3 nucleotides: TGTGCCAGCTCTTTAGCGGTCCCTGAGGAGCAGTACTTC. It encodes CASSLAVPEEQYF.

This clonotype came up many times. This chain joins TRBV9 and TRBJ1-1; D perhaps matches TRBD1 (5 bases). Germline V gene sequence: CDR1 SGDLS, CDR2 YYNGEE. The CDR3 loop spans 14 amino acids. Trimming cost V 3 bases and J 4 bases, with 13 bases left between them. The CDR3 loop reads CASSAGTMGTEAFF. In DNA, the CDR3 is TGTGCCAGCAGCGCCGGGACGATGGGCACTGAAGCTTTCTTT.

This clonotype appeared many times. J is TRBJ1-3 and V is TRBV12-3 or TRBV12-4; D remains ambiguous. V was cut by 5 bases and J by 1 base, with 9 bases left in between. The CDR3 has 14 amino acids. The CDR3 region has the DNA TGTGCCAGCAGTCATCGGGGATCTGGAAACACCATATATTTT. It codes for CASSHRGSGNTIYF.

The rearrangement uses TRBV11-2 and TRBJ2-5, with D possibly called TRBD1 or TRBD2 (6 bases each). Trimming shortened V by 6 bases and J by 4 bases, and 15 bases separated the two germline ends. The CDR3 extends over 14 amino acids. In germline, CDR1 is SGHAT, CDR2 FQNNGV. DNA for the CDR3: TGTGCCAGCAGAGTCCGGGGGCCAGGAGAGACCCAGTACTTC. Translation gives CASRVRGPGETQYF. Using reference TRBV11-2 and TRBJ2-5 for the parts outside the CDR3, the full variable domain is EAGVAQSPRYKIIEKRQSVAFWCNPISGHATLYWYQQILGQGPKLLIQFQNNGVVDDSQLPKDRFSAERLKGVDSTLKIQPAKLEDSAVYLCASRVRGPGETQYFGPGTRLLVL.

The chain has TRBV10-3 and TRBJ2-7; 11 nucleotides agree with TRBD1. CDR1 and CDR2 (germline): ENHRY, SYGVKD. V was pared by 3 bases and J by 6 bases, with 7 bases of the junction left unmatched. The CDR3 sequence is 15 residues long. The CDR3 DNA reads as TGTGCCATCAGTGACCCGGGACAGGGGGTAGTCGAGCAGTACTTC. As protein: CAISDPGQGVVEQYF.

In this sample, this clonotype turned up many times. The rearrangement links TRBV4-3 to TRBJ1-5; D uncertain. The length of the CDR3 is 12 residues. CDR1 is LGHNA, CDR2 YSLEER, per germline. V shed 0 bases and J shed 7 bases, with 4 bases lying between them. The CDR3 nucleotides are TGCGCCAGCAGCCAAGATGGACAGCCCCAGCATTTT. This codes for CASSQDGQPQHF.

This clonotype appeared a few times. The CDR3 DNA reads as TGCAGTGCATCCCCGCCAGGGTCTGGCGAGCAGTACTTC. This translates into CSASPPGSGEQYF. The rearrangement uses TRBV20-1 and TRBJ2-7; possibly TRBD1 for D (5 bases). The CDR3 extends over 13 amino acids. CDR1 DFQATT and CDR2 SNEGSKA come from the germline V gene (reference sequence). V lost 6 bases and J 6 bases, leaving 18 bases between the germline ends.

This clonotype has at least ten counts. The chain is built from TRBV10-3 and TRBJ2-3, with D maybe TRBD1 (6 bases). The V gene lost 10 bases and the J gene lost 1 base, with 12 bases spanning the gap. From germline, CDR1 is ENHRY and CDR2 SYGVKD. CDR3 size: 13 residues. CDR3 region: CATRGRGTDTQYF. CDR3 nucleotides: TGTGCCACGAGGGGGAGAGGCACAGATACGCAGTATTTT.

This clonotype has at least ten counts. The CDR3 spells CASSLFRDSIKETQYF. The CDR3 coding sequence is TGTGCCAGCAGCTTATTTCGAGACTCGATAAAAGAGACCCAGTACTTC. This sequence joins TRBV7-2 and TRBJ2-5, with D uncertain. The CDR3 loop spans 16 amino acids. Germline V gene sequence: CDR1 SGHTA, CDR2 FQGNSA. Between the trimmed V and J ends, which lost 2 bases and 3 bases, there was a span of 16 bases. Full variable domain (rest looked up from reference TRBV7-2 and TRBJ2-5): GAGVSQSPSNKVTEKGKDVELRCDPISGHTALYWYRQSLGQGLEFLIYFQGNSAPDKSGLPSDRFSAERTGGSVSTLTIQRTQQEDSAVYLCASSLFRDSIKETQYFGPGTRLLVL.

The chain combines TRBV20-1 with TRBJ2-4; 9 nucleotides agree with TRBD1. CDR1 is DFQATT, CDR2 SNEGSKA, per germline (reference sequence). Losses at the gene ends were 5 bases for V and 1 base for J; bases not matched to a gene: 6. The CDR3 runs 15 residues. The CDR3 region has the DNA TGCAGTGCTTACCGGGACAGGGTTGCCAAAAACATTCAGTACTTC. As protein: CSAYRDRVAKNIQYF.

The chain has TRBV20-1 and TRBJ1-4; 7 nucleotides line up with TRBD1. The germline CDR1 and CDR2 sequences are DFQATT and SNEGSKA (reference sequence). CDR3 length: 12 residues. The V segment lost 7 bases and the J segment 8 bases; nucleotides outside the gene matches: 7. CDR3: CSVGRGSEKLFF. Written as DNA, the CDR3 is TGCAGTGTTGGCAGGGGGAGCGAAAAACTGTTTTTT.

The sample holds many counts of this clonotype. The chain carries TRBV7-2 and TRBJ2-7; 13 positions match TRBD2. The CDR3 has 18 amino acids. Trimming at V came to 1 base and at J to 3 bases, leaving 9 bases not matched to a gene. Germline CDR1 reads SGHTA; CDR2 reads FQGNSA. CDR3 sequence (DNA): TGTGCCAGCAGCTTAGAAACTAGCGGGGGGGCCTTCTACTACGAGCAGTACTTC. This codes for CASSLETSGGAFYYEQYF.

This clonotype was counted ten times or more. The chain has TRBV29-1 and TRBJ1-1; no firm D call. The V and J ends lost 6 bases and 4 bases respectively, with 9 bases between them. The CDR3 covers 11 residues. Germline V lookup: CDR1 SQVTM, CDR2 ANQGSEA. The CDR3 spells CSVTGSTEAFF. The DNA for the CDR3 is TGCAGCGTAACCGGGTCCACTGAAGCTTTCTTT.

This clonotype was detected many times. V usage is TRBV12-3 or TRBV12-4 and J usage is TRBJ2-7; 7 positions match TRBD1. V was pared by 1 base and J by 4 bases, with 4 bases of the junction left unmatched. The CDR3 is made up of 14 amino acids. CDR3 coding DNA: TGTGCCAGCAGTTTAGTACAGGGGCCGTACGAGCAGTACTTC. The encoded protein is CASSLVQGPYEQYF.

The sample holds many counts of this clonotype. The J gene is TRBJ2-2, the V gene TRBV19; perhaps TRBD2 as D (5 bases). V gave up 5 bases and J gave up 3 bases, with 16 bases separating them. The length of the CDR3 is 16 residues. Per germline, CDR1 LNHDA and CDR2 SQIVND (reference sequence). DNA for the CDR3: TGTGCCAGTAGTCCGCGGGTAGGGAGTGACACCGGGGAGCTGTTTTTT. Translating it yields CASSPRVGSDTGELFF.

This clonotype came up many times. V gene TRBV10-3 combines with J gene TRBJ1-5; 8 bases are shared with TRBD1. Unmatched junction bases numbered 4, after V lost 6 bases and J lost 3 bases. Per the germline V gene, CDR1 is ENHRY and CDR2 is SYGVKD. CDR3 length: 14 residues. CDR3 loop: CAISPTGDNQPQHF. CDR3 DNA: TGTGCCATCAGCCCGACAGGGGACAATCAGCCCCAGCATTTT.

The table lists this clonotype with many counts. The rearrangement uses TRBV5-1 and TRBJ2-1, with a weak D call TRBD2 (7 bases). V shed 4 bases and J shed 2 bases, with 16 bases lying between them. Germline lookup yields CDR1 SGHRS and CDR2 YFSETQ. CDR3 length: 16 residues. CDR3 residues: CASSPGGGGTYNEQFF. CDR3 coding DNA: TGCGCCAGCAGCCCCGGTGGGGGGGGCACCTACAATGAGCAGTTCTTC.

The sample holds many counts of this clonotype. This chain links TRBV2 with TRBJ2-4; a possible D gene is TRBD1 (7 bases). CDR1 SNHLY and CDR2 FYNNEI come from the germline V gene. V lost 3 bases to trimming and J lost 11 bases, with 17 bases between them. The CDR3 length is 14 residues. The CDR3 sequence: CASSEGRTGYFQYF. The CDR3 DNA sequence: TGTGCCAGCAGTGAGGGGAGGACAGGCTACTTTCAGTACTTC. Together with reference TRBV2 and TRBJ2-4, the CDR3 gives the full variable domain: EPEVTQTPSHQVTQMGQEVILRCVPISNHLYFYWYRQILGQKVEFLVSFYNNEISEKSEIFDDQFSVERPDGSNFTLKIRSTKLEDSAMYFCASSEGRTGYFQYFGAGTRLSVL.